The T cell receptor beta chain under discussion was sequenced for a study of cytomegalovirus exposure and HLA in healthy donors. The CDR3 spans 11 residues. Per germline, CDR1 DFQATT and CDR2 SNEGSKA (reference sequence). Study-wide findings and caveats: For cytomegalovirus status, the classifier reportedly gave diagnoses with high specificity and sensitivity. A missense variant in DCLRE1C was later tied to TCR beta V- and J-gene trimming. Follow-up analysis found HLA locus-dependent TCR association rates, highest for DRB1 and lowest for HLA-C.

A note on this clone: Its antigen is not identified. At one of its ends the junction is not consistent with the germline gene, which may arise from a read error.

Although they were nominally healthy when sampled, donors likely had unrecorded immune exposures. PCR employed 60 Vbeta and 13 Jbeta primers. The protocol was immunoSEQ multiplex PCR, while the TCRdb copy is restricted to in-frame clones and leaves out a portion. The sample holds some 140,000 clones, roughly 85% seen once. The sequenced sample was PBMCs. The J gene is TRBJ1-1, the V gene TRBV20-1, with D unclear. This TCR was sampled from a man aged 35 to 55 in good health and CMV-seropositive. The CDR3 bases are TGTAGTGCTGCTAGATGGGCTGAAGCTTTCTTT. Translation gives CSAARWAEAFF.